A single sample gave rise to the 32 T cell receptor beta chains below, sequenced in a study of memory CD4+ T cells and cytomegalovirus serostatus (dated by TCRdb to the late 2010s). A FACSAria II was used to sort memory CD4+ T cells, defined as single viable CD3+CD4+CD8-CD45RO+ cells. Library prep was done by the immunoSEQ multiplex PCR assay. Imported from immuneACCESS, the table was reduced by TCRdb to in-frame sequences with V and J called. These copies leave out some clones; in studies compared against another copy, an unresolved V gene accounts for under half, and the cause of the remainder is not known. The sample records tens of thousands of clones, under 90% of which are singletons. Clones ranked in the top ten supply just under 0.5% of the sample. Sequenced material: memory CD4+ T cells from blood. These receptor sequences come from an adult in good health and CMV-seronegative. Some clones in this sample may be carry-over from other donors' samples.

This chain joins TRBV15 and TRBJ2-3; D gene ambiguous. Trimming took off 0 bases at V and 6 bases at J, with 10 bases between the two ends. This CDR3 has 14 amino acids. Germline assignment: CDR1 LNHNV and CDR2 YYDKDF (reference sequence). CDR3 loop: CATSRDAGSDTQYF. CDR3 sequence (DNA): TGTGCCACCAGCAGAGATGCAGGTTCGGATACGCAGTATTTT.

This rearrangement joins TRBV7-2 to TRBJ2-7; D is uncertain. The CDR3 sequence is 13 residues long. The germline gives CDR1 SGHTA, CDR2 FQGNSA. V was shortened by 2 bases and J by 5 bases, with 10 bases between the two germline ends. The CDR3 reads CASSLREYHEQYF. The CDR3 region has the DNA TGTGCCAGCAGCTTACGAGAATACCACGAGCAGTACTTC. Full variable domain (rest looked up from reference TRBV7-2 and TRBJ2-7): GAGVSQSPSNKVTEKGKDVELRCDPISGHTALYWYRQSLGQGLEFLIYFQGNSAPDKSGLPSDRFSAERTGGSVSTLTIQRTQQEDSAVYLCASSLREYHEQYFGPGTRLTVT.

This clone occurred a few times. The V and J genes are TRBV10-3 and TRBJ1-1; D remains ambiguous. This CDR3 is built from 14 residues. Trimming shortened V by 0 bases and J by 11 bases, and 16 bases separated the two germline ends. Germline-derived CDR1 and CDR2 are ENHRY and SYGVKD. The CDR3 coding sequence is TGTGCCATCAGTGAGTCGCAGCCAGGTCGAGGCGCTTTCTTT. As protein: CAISESQPGRGAFF.

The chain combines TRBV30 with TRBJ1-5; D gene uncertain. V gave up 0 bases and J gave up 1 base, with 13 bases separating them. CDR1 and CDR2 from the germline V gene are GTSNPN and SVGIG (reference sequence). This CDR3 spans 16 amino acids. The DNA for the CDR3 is TGTGCCTGGAGTGTTTGGGGTTTGTCGAGCAATCAGCCCCAGCATTTT. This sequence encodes CAWSVWGLSSNQPQHF.

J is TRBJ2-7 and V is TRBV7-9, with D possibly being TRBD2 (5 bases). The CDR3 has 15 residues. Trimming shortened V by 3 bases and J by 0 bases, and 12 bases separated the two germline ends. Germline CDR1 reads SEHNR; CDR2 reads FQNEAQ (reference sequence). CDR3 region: CASSFSSGGSYEQYF. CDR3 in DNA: TGTGCCAGCAGCTTCAGCAGCGGCGGCTCCTACGAGCAGTACTTC.

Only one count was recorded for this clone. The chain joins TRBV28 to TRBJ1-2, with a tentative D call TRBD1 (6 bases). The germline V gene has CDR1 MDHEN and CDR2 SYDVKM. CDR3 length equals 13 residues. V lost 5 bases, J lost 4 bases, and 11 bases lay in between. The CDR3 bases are TGTGCCAGCAGTAGTGACAGGTCCTATGGCTACACCTTC. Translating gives CASSSDRSYGYTF.

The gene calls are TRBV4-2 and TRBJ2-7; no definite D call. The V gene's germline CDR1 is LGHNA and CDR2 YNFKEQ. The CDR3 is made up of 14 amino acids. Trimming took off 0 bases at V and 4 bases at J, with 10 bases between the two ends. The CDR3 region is CASSQDLEQYEQYF. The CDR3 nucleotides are TGTGCCAGCAGCCAAGATCTAGAGCAGTACGAGCAGTACTTC.

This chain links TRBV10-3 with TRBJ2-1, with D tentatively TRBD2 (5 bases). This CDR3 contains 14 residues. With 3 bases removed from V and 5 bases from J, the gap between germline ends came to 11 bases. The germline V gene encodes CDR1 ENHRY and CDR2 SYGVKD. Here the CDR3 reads CAISDSGINNEQFF. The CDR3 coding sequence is TGTGCCATCAGTGACAGCGGAATCAACAATGAGCAGTTCTTC.

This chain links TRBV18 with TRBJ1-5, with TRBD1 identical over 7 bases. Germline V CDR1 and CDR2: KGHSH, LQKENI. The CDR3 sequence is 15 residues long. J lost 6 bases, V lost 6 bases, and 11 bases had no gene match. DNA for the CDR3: TGTGCCAGCTCCAGCGAACAGGGGAGCGGTCAGCCCCAGCATTTT. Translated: CASSSEQGSGQPQHF. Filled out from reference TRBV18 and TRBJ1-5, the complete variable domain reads NAGVMQNPRHLVRRRGQEARLRCSPMKGHSHVYWYRQLPEEGLKFMVYLQKENIIDESGMPKERFSAEFPKEGPSILRIQQVVRGDSAAYFCASSSEQGSGQPQHFGDGTRLSIL.

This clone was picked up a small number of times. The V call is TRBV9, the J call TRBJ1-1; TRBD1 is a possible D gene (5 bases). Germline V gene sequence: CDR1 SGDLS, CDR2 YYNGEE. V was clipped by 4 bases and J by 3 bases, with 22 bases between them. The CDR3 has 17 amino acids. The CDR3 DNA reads TGTGCCAGCAGCCCCCGCTGGGGCCAACCAAAAGACACTGAAGCTTTCTTT. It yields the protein CASSPRWGQPKDTEAFF.

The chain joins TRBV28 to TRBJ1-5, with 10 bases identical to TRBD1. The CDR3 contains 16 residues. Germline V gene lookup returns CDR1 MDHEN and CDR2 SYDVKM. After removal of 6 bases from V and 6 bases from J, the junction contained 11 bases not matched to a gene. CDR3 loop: CASRQAGTGEGQPQHF. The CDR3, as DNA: TGTGCCAGCAGACAAGCTGGGACAGGGGAGGGTCAGCCCCAGCATTTT.

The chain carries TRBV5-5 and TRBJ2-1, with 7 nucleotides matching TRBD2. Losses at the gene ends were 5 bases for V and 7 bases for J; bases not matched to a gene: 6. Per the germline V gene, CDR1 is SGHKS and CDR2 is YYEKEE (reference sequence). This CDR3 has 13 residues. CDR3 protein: CASRSWGGNEQFF. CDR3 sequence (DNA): TGTGCCAGCAGATCCTGGGGAGGGAATGAGCAGTTCTTC.

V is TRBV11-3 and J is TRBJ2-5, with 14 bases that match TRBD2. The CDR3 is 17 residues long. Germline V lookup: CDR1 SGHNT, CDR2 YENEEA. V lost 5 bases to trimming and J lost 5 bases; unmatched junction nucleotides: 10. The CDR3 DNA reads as TGTGCCAGCAGCCACGGGACTAGCGGGAGTATACGGGAGACCCAGTACTTC. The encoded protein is CASSHGTSGSIRETQYF.

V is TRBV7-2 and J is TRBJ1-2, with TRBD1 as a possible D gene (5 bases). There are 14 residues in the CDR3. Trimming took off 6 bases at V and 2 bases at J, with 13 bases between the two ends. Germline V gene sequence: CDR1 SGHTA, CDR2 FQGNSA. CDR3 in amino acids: CASSRTRTNYGYTF. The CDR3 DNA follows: TGTGCCAGCAGTCGTACCAGGACAAACTATGGCTACACCTTC.

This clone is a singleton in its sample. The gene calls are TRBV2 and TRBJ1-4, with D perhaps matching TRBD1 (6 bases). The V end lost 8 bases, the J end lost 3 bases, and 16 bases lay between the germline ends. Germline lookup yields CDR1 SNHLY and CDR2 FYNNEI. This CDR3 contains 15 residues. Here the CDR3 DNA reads TGTGCCAGCCATTCTCAGGGGACCCCTAATGAAAAACTGTTTTTT. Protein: CASHSQGTPNEKLFF.

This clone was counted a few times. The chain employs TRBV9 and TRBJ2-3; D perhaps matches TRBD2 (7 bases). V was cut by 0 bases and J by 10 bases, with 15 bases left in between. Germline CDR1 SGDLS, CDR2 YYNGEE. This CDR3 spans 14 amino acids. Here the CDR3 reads CASSVGKGGTPQYF. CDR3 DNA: TGTGCCAGCAGCGTAGGAAAGGGGGGGACGCCGCAGTATTTT.

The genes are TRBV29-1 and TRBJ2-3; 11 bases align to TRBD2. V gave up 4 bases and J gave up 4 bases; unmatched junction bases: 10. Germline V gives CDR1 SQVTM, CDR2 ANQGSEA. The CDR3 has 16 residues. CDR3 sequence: CSVVRVAGGPADTQYF. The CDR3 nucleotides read TGCAGCGTTGTCCGTGTAGCGGGAGGGCCAGCAGATACGCAGTATTTT.

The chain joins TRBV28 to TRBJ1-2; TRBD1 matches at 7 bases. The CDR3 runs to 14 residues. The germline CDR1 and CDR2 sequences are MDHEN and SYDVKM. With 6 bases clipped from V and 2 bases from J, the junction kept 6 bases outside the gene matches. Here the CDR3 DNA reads TGTGCCAGCAGCCCCGGGACAGCCAACTATGGCTACACCTTC. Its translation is CASSPGTANYGYTF.

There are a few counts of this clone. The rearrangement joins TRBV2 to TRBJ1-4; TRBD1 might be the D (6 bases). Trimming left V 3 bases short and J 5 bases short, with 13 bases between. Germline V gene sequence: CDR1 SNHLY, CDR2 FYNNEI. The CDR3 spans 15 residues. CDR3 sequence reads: CASSDFRGRNEKLFF. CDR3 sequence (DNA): TGTGCCAGCAGTGATTTCAGGGGACGAAATGAAAAACTGTTTTTT.

CDR3 DNA: TGTGCCAGCAGCTTAGCCACTAGCGGGATCACCGGGGAGCTGTTTTTT. Its protein is CASSLATSGITGELFF. This chain connects TRBV7-8 to TRBJ2-2; 10 bases map to TRBD2. V lost 0 bases and J lost 4; bases outside the gene matches: 2. Germline-derived CDR1 and CDR2 are SGHVS and FQNEAQ. The CDR3 runs to 16 residues.

The CDR3 region has the DNA TGTGCCAGCAGCCCCTCGGGTAGCGGGAGGGGTAGGGAGCAGTTCTTC. It encodes CASSPSGSGRGREQFF. The chain joins TRBV28 to TRBJ2-1, with 11 bases that match TRBD2. J was trimmed by 10 bases and V by 6 bases; bases with no gene match: 14. The CDR3 totals 16 residues. Germline-derived CDR1 and CDR2 are MDHEN and SYDVKM.

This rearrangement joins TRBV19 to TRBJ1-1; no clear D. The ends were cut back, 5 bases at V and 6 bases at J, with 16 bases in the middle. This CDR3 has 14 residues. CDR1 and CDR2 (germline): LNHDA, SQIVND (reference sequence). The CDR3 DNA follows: TGTGCCAGTAGTCTTATCCCGCCGGTGGCTGAAGCTTTCTTT. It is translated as CASSLIPPVAEAFF.

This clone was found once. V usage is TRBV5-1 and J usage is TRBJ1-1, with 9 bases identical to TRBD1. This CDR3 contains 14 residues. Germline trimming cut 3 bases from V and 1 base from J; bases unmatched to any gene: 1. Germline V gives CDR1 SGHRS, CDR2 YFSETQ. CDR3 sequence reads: CASSSGQGNTEAFF. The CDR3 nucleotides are TGCGCCAGCAGCTCGGGACAGGGGAACACTGAAGCTTTCTTT.

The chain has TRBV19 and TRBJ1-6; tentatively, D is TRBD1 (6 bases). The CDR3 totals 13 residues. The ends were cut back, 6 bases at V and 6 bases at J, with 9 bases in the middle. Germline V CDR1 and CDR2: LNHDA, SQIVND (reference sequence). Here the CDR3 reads CASSRQVNSPLHF. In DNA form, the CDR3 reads TGTGCCAGTAGCAGACAGGTTAATTCACCCCTCCACTTT. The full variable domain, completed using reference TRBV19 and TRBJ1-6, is DGGITQSPKYLFRKEGQNVTLSCEQNLNHDAMYWYRQDPGQGLRLIYYSQIVNDFQKGDIAEGYSVSREKKESFPLTVTSAQKNPTAFYLCASSRQVNSPLHFGNGTRLTVT.

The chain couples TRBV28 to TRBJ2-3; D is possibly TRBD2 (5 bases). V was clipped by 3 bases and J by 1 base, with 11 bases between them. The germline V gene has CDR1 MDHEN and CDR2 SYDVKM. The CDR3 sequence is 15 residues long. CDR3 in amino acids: CASSFPGRGTDTQYF. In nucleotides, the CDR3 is TGTGCCAGCAGTTTTCCCGGGCGGGGCACAGATACGCAGTATTTT.

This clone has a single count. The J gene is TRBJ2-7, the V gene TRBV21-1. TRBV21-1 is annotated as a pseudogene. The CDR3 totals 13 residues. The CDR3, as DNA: TGTGCCAGCAGCAAAGTGGATTCACGGGAGCAGTACTTC. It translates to CASSKVDSREQYF.

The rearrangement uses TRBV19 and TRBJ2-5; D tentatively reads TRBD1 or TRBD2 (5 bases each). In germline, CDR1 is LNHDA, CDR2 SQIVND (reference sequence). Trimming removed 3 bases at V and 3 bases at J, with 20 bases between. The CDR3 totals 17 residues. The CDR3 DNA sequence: TGTGCCAGTAGTATTGGGCAGGGAGTGATGAGCGAAGAGACCCAGTACTTC. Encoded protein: CASSIGQGVMSEETQYF.

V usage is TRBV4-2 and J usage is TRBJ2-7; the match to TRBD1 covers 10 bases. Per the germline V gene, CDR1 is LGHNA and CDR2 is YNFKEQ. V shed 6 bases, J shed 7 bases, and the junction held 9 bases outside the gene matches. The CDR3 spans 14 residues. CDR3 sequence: CASRHGTGEGEQYF. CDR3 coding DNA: TGTGCCAGCAGGCATGGGACAGGGGAGGGTGAGCAGTACTTC.

The CDR3 DNA sequence: TGCAGCGCTGGGGGACAGGGGATTGAAGCTTTCTTT. The encoded protein is CSAGGQGIEAFF. This chain connects TRBV29-1 to TRBJ1-1; 10 nucleotides align to TRBD1. From germline, CDR1 is SQVTM and CDR2 ANQGSEA. CDR3 length equals 12 residues. Losses at the gene ends were 7 bases for V and 7 bases for J; bases not matched to a gene: 6.

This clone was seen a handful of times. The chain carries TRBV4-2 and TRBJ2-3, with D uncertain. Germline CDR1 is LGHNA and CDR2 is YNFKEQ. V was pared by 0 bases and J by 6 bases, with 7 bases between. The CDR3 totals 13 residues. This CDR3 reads CASSQDQEDTQYF. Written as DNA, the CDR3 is TGTGCCAGCAGCCAAGATCAAGAGGATACGCAGTATTTT.

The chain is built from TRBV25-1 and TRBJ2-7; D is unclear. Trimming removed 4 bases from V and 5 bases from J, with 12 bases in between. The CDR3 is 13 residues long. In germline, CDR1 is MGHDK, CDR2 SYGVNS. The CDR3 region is CASSAQRFDEQYF. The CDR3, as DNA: TGTGCCAGCAGTGCCCAACGATTCGACGAGCAGTACTTC.

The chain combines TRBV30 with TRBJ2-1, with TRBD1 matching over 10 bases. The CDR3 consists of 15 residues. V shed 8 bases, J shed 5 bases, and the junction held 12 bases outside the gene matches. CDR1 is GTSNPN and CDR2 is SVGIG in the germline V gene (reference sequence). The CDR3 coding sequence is TGTGCCGGACGAATTGGGACAGGGGCCAACAATGAGCAGTTCTTC. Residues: CAGRIGTGANNEQFF.